This T cell receptor beta chain was captured in a study of blood T cell repertoires in COVID-19. About the research overall: PBMCs, B-cell-depleted T cells, or T cells were the source of the cDNA or gDNA that made up the material.

The authors' processing: Quantification of nucleated cells was approximated via reference gene primer amplification. The table came from immunoSEQ multiplex PCR; TCRdb's copy has only in-frame clones and leaves some out. Clone size and V and J calls were adopted from that table, with D and trimming inferred from the DNA. The sample includes approximately 210,000 clones, around 94% of them seen just once. There are a few counts of this clone. Germline assignment: CDR1 MNHNS and CDR2 SASEGT. V was cut by 1 base and J by 8 bases, with 14 bases left in between. The CDR3 runs 14 residues. While infection was still active, Seattle patients were enrolled and then followed longitudinally.

This receptor was obtained from a man aged 25-45 years with COVID-19, enrolled during active disease. The source material was peripheral blood. The chain is built from TRBV6-1 and TRBJ1-2; D is undetermined. CDR3 sequence reads: CASSEVGSREGYTF. The CDR3 region has the DNA TGTGCCAGCAGTGAAGTCGGCAGCCGGGAGGGCTACACCTTC.